This T cell receptor beta chain was obtained from a study of shared clonotypes between healthy human individuals. Naive CD8 cells were CD45RO-negative, positively selected for CCR7, excluding terminally differentiated effector memory CD45RA+ cells. Per germline, CDR1 LGHNA and CDR2 YSLEER. This CDR3 is built from 14 residues. V gave up 1 base and J gave up 7 bases; unmatched junction bases: 6. Assay: immunoSEQ multiplex PCR; the TCRdb copy retains only in-frame clones and omits some. This repertoire shows about 1,900,000 clones, just under 95% found once; its top ten account for approximately 1%. The sample was naive CD8+ T cells sorted from blood. The receptor was derived from a man aged 18 to 35 in good health. V is TRBV4-3 and J is TRBJ2-7; 8 nucleotides agree with TRBD2. The CDR3 region has the DNA TGCGCCAGCAGCCAAGGATGGACGGGAGGGGAGCAGTACTTC. Encoded protein: CASSQGWTGGEQYF.